Reported below is one TCR beta chain. The sample comes from a study of blood T cell repertoires in COVID-19. Libraries were prepared by immunoSEQ multiplex PCR; TCRdb keeps only in-frame clonotypes and omits some of them. This table has roughly 120,000 clones, approximately 80% appearing once. The receptor's source is a woman between 65 and 79 years old with acute or convalescent COVID-19. The source material was peripheral blood.

DNA for the CDR3: TGTGCCAGCAGCTCGCGGGTCCGCCAAGAGACCCAGTACTTC. Amino acid sequence: CASSSRVRQETQYF. The rearrangement uses TRBV5-8 and TRBJ2-5; D is perhaps TRBD2 (5 bases). The CDR3 extends over 14 amino acids. Germline CDR1 and CDR2: SGHTS and YDEGEE. V was trimmed by 3 bases and J by 1 base, leaving 10 bases between them.